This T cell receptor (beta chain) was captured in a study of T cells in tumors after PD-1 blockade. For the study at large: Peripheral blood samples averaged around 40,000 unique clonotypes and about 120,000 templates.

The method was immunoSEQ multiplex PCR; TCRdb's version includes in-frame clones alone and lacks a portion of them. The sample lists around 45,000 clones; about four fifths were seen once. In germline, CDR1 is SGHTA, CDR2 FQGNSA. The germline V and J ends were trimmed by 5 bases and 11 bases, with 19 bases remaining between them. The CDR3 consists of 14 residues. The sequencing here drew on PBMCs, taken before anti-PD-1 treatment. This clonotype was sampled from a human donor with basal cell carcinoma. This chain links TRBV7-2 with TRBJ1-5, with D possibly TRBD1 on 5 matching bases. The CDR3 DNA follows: TGTGCCAGCAGCCCGGGACCCCTAGACCAGGCCCAGCATTTT. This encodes CASSPGPLDQAQHF.